This T cell receptor beta chain emerged from a study of T cells in Graves' hyperthyroidism and ophthalmopathy. Criteria for exclusion of patients were uncontrolled infection, other autoimmune disease, pregnancy or lactation. This clonotype was detected ten times or more. This CDR3 is built from 15 residues. V lost 1 base to trimming and J lost 7 bases, with 14 bases between them. Germline-derived CDR1 and CDR2 are SGHAT and FQNNGV. The investigators amplified TCR beta CDR3 regions from RNA transcripts. Using the HTBI primer set, a first-round RT-PCR was run on the TCR CDR3. Each CDR3 protein gets one entry after TCRdb re-called the multiplex PCR reads with MiXCR. The sample carries approximately 330,000 distinct CDR3 sequences, around a sixth recorded once.

The sequenced sample consisted of blood. This clonotype was sampled from a woman aged 50 to 60 with Graves' hyperthyroidism. This sequence joins TRBV11-2 and TRBJ2-1, with D maybe TRBD2 (6 bases). For the CDR3, the DNA is TGTGCCAGCAGCTTAGTATGGCCTGGAGGGAATGAGCAGTTCTTC. The encoded protein is CASSLVWPGGNEQFF.